This T cell receptor beta chain derives from a study of human T cells and chemical hapten exposure. Turning to the study itself: Enrolled patients were predominantly female and had alopecia areata, totalis or universalis. TCR yields differed between samples (mainly from small differences in pooled library volume).

The CDR3 consists of 13 residues. Trimming shortened V by 0 bases and J by 6 bases, and 6 bases separated the two germline ends. Germline V gene data show CDR1 as SGHRS and CDR2 as YFSETQ. Time point meaning: patch test 2, 6 weeks after DPC sensitization. Sample treatment: therapeutic diphenylcyclopropenone sensitization with weekly scalp DPC. Unfractionated whole blood yielded total RNA. TCRdb recomputed calls from the RACE reads with MiXCR, one row per CDR3 protein. The sample includes tens of thousands of distinct CDR3 sequences, about 9.6% of them seen just once. This clonotype has more than one count but fewer than ten. Its target is not known. Points from the study as a whole: Following DPC sensitization, TCRs present above 1 in 1000 frequency showed no change. Versus controls, expanded TCRs had significantly more large CDR3 similarity clusters.

The sequencing here drew on whole blood, taken in connection with sensitization to the hapten diphenylcyclopropenone (DPC). This clonotype was obtained from a woman in her twenties or thirties with alopecia areata. Some clones in this sample may be carry-over from other donors' samples. V usage is TRBV5-1 and J usage is TRBJ1-4; a weak D match, TRBD1 (6 bases). The DNA of the CDR3 is TGCGCCAGCAGCTTGGCAGGGGATGAAAAACTGTTTTTT. Encoded protein: CASSLAGDEKLFF.